Listed below are T cell receptor beta chains from one sample, sequenced in a study of OX40 agonist ivuxolimab in advanced cancers. TCRdb keeps only in-frame clones here, not all; method: immunoSEQ multiplex PCR. The data show roughly 70,000 clones, with roughly 88% seen just once and around 0.5% held by the top ten. The sequencing here drew on CD4+ or CD8+ T cells sorted from blood, taken in a trial of the OX40 agonist ivuxolimab. The receptors come from an adult with an advanced solid tumor such as melanoma, head and neck, liver or kidney cancer. Each CDR3 is given with its conserved first and last residue. D genes are given only for firm matches. The size of a clone is reported for some rows only, either as once, few or many, or as a class for expanded clones.

TRBJ1-6,-,-,TRBV6-1,TGTGCCAGCAGTTCCCGGGACGAGGTGAATTCACCCCTCCACTTT,CASSSRDEVNSPLHF
TRBJ2-1,-,-,TRBV5-5,TGTGCCAGCAGCTTGGCCGGGGCAAACTACAATGAGCAGTTCTTC,CASSLAGANYNEQFF
TRBJ2-5,-,TRBD1,TRBV7-9,TGTGCCAGCAGCTTAGCACAGGGGTCCCAAGAGACCCAGTACTTC,CASSLAQGSQETQYF
TRBJ2-5,-,-,TRBV7-6,-,CASSSRPFGAGETQYF
TRBJ1-1,-,-,TRBV7-9,TGTGCCAGCAGCTTAGCCCGAACTACTGAAGCTTTCTTT,CASSLARTTEAFF
TRBJ2-2,-,-,TRBV19,TGTGCCAGTAGTATGAGGGCTATGAACACCGGGGAGCTGTTTTTT,CASSMRAMNTGELFF
TRBJ1-1,-,TRBD1,TRBV18,TGTGCCAGCTCATCGCAGGGGGTAAGGAACACTGAAGCTTTCTTT,CASSSQGVRNTEAFF
TRBJ2-1,-,TRBD2,TRBV18,TGTGCCAGCTCAACGACTAGCGGGGGGTTTGACAATGAGCAGTTCTTC,CASSTTSGGFDNEQFF
TRBJ1-1,-,TRBD1,TRBV2,TGTGCCAGCCGGACAGGGAGGACTGAAGCTTTCTTT,CASRTGRTEAFF
TRBJ2-5,-,-,TRBV5-1,TGCGCCAGCAGCCTGGATGTTGAGACCCAGTACTTC,CASSLDVETQYF
TRBJ1-6,-,-,TRBV28,TGTGCCAGCAGTTTGGTACAGGGCGGTAATTCACCCCTCCACTTT,CASSLVQGGNSPLHF
TRBJ2-5,few,-,TRBV5-1,TGCGCCAGCAGCCCTTTATTGGGGGAGACCCAGTACTTC,CASSPLLGETQYF
TRBJ2-3,once,TRBD1,TRBV11-2,TGTGCCAGCAGCAATGACAGGGCCAGCACAGATACGCAGTATTTT,CASSNDRASTDTQYF
TRBJ1-5,-,-,TRBV12-2,TGTGCAAGTCGCTTACCGGGCAGGGGGGGCAATCAGCCCCAGCATTTT,CASRLPGRGGNQPQHF
TRBJ2-1,-,TRBD1,TRBV11-2,TGTGCCAGCAGCGCCGGACAGGGTTTGAATGAGCAGTTCTTC,CASSAGQGLNEQFF
TRBJ1-1,-,-,TRBV9,TGTGCCAGCAGCCCCTCCACGAATTCGAACACTGAAGCTTTCTTT,CASSPSTNSNTEAFF
TRBJ1-5,few,-,TRBV7-8,TGTGCCAGCAGCTTAGGGGGGACGGGTAATCAGCCCCAGCATTTT,CASSLGGTGNQPQHF
TRBJ2-3,-,-,TRBV18,TGTGCCAGCTCACCCCGAGAAGATACGCAGTATTTT,CASSPREDTQYF
TRBJ2-1,-,-,TRBV28,TGTGCCACCTTCTTACATACTCGAAATGAGCAGTTCTTC,CATFLHTRNEQFF
TRBJ1-6,-,-,TRBV2,TGTGCCAGCGGGCAACTCACCACGGGTTCACCCCTCCACTTT,CASGQLTTGSPLHF
TRBJ2-2,-,TRBD1,TRBV11-3,TGTGCCAGCAGCTTTGGGACAGGGGACTTGAACACCGGGGAGCTGTTTTTT,CASSFGTGDLNTGELFF
TRBJ2-5,-,TRBD1,TRBV19,TGTGCCAGTACCCCATCCCGGGACAGGGAGGAGACCCAGTACTTC,CASTPSRDREETQYF
TRBJ2-7,-,-,TRBV10-3,TGTGCCACCTCCGTAGTGAGCGACGAGCAGTACTTC,CATSVVSDEQYF
TRBJ2-3,-,TRBD2,TRBV18,TGTGCCAGCTCACCTCCGACTAGCGGGGGGTTGGACTATTACACAGATACGCAGTATTTT,CASSPPTSGGLDYYTDTQYF
TRBJ1-2,-,-,TRBV19,TGTGCCAGTAGTGTGGGCTTGCAGGGAGCCGGTGGCTACACCTTC,CASSVGLQGAGGYTF
TRBJ1-2,-,-,TRBV7-9,TGTGCCATCAAGAGCCAGGTGTCAAATGGCTACACCTTC,CAIKSQVSNGYTF
TRBJ2-1,-,-,TRBV11-3,TGTGCCAGCAGCCCCGGGCACCAATCCTACAATGAGCAGTTCTTC,CASSPGHQSYNEQFF
TRBJ2-7,-,-,TRBV4-2,TGTGCCAGCAGCCAAGTGTATGGCACCTCCTACGAGCAGTACTTC,CASSQVYGTSYEQYF
TRBJ1-4,-,-,TRBV12-5,TGTGCTAGTGGTATCCGAACCCAAAAGAATGAAAAACTGTTTTTT,CASGIRTQKNEKLFF
TRBJ1-6,-,-,TRBV12-5,TGTGCTAGTGGTTTGGAGGAGGATTCACCCCTCCACTTT,CASGLEEDSPLHF
TRBJ1-2,-,TRBD1,TRBV7-8,TGTGCCAGCAGCTTCCGGACAGGACCCCTAATTAGCGGCTACACCTTC,CASSFRTGPLISGYTF
TRBJ1-5,-,-,TRBV5-6,TGTGCCAGCAGCTTGAAGGGCGGAGATAGCAATCAGCCCCAGCATTTT,CASSLKGGDSNQPQHF
TRBJ2-2,-,TRBD2,TRBV10-2,TGCGCCAGTGGACCGGGACTAGCTTTGGCCGGGGAGCTGTTTTTT,CASGPGLALAGELFF
TRBJ1-1,-,-,TRBV6-6,TGTGCCAGCAGTTCCTTTCAGGGAATGGCCAGTACTGAAGCTTTCTTT,CASSSFQGMASTEAFF
TRBJ1-2,-,-,TRBV20-1,TGCAGTGCTAGTGGCGCGGGTGGCTACACCTTC,CSASGAGGYTF
TRBJ2-7,-,TRBD1,TRBV6-6,TGTGCCAGCAGTTACTCAGCACAGGGGGCAGCCGAGCAGTACTTC,CASSYSAQGAAEQYF
TRBJ2-7,-,-,TRBV5-1,TGCGCCAGCAGCTTGGAGTCAAGCTCCTACGAGCAGTACTTC,CASSLESSSYEQYF
TRBJ1-2,-,-,TRBV19,TGTGCCAGTAGTATAGGAGGGTACGGGAGCTACACCTTC,CASSIGGYGSYTF
TRBJ2-7,-,-,TRBV11-2,TGTGCCAGCAGCCGAGTATTGATCTCCGACGAGCAGTACTTC,CASSRVLISDEQYF
TRBJ1-1,-,-,TRBV5-1,TGCGCCAGCAGCATTATTCCAGCGGGGTCCGAGACTGAAGCTTTCTTT,CASSIIPAGSETEAFF
TRBJ2-1,-,-,TRBV11-3,TGTGCCAGCAGCCATACGACAGGCGGGCAGTTCTTC,CASSHTTGGQFF
TRBJ1-3,-,-,TRBV18,TGTGCCAGCTCACCGGCAGTCCGCTCTGGAAACACCATATATTTT,CASSPAVRSGNTIYF
TRBJ2-3,-,-,TRBV5-5,TGTGCCAGCAGCGTGACTAGCACAGATACGCAGTATTTT,CASSVTSTDTQYF
TRBJ2-3,once,-,TRBV7-2,TGTGCCAACAGCTCCCGAGGGGGGCCGGGCACAGATACGCAGTATTTT,CANSSRGGPGTDTQYF
TRBJ2-7,-,TRBD2,TRBV25-1,TGTGCCAGCAGTGAAGGGCTAGCGGGGTCCTACGAGCAGTACTTC,CASSEGLAGSYEQYF
TRBJ1-2,-,-,TRBV4-1,TGCGCCAGCAGCCAAGATACTGGAACTCCCCGCATGGGCTACACCTTC,CASSQDTGTPRMGYTF
TRBJ1-5,-,TRBD1,TRBV30,TGTGCCTGGAGCGGGACAGGGAATCAGCCCCAGCATTTT,CAWSGTGNQPQHF
TRBJ1-4,-,TRBD1,TRBV28,TGTGCCAGCAGGAACCCAATGGCAGGGGGGAATGAAAAACTGTTTTTT,CASRNPMAGGNEKLFF
TRBJ2-1,-,-,TRBV6-5,TGTGCCAGCATAGGCGTAATGGGGATTGAGCAGTTCTTC,CASIGVMGIEQFF
TRBJ1-4,-,-,TRBV15,TGTGCCACCAGCAGGGGCAGGGATGAAAAACTGTTTTTT,CATSRGRDEKLFF
TRBJ2-4,-,TRBD1,TRBV27,TGTGCCAGCAGTTCCCTAGGTACAGGGGAGTACTTC,CASSSLGTGEYF
TRBJ2-5,-,TRBD2,TRBV5-1,TGCGCCAGCAGCTTACTAGCGGGGCTCGAAGAGACCCAGTACTTC,CASSLLAGLEETQYF
TRBJ1-2,-,-,TRBV7-8,TGTGCCAGCAGCTTAGCAAGACAGGTGGGCTATGGCTACACCTTC,CASSLARQVGYGYTF
TRBJ1-2,-,TRBD1,TRBV30,TGTGCCTGGGATAAGGGGGCTACCTATGGCTACACCTTC,CAWDKGATYGYTF
TRBJ2-2,-,TRBD1,TRBV6-6,TGTGCCAGCAGTCCACAGGGACAGGGGGCGACCGGGGAGCTGTTTTTT,CASSPQGQGATGELFF
TRBJ1-2,-,-,TRBV6-1,TGTGCCAGCACCCTCTCGGGGGGCCTTTTAGCAGGCTACACCTTC,CASTLSGGLLAGYTF
TRBJ2-1,-,TRBD2,TRBV9,TGTGCCAGCAGCGTAGTCTCAAGCGGGGGGGGACAGCAGTTCTTC,CASSVVSSGGGQQFF